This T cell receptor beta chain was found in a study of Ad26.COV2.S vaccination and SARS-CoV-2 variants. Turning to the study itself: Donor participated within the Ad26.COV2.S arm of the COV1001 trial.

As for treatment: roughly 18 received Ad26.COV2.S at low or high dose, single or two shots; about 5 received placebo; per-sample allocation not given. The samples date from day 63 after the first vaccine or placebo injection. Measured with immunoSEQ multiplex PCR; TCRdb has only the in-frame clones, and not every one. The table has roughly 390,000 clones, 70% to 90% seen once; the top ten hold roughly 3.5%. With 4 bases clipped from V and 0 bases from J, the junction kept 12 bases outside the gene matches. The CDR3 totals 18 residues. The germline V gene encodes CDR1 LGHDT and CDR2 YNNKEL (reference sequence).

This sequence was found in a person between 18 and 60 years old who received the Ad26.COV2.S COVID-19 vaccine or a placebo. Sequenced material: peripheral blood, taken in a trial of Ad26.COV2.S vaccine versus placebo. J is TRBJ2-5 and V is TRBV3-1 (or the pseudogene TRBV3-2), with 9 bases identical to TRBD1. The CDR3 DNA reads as TGTGCCAGCAGCCTCCCCCTCGGGACAGGGAGGTACCAAGAGACCCAGTACTTC. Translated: CASSLPLGTGRYQETQYF.